This T cell receptor (beta chain) is from a study of T cells in Graves' hyperthyroidism and ophthalmopathy. Study-level results: Ophthalmopathy prediction by the model preceded onset by a median approximately six months.

J gave up 12 bases and V 5 bases, and 7 bases lay outside the gene matches. There are 13 residues in the CDR3. The germline CDR1 and CDR2 sequences are SEHNR and FQNEAQ (reference sequence). Amplification of TCR beta CDR3 regions was performed using RNA transcripts as template. Carried out on the TCR CDR3, a first-round RT-PCR used the HTBI primer set. TCRdb called the multiplex PCR reads again in MiXCR, with one record for every CDR3 protein. The sample contains almost 600,000 distinct CDR3 sequences, about 43% of which appear only once. About this clonotype: The antigen is not known.

Not enrolled were patients with uncontrolled infection, other autoimmune disease, pregnancy or lactation. Sequenced input: peripheral blood or thyroid tissue (not recorded which). The rearrangement uses TRBV7-9 and TRBJ2-6, with 7 bases lining up with TRBD1. The receptor was isolated from a woman between 18 and 30 years old with Graves' hyperthyroidism. The CDR3 region is CASSQDPGGVLTF. The DNA of the CDR3 is TGTGCCAGCAGCCAAGATCCAGGGGGCGTCCTGACTTTC. Looking up the rest from reference TRBV7-9 and TRBJ2-6 gives the full variable domain: DTGVSQNPRHKITKRGQNVTFRCDPISEHNRLYWYRQTLGQGPEFLTYFQNEAQLEKSRLLSDRFSAERPKGSFSTLEIQRTEQGDSAMYLCASSQDPGGVLTFGAGSRLTVL.